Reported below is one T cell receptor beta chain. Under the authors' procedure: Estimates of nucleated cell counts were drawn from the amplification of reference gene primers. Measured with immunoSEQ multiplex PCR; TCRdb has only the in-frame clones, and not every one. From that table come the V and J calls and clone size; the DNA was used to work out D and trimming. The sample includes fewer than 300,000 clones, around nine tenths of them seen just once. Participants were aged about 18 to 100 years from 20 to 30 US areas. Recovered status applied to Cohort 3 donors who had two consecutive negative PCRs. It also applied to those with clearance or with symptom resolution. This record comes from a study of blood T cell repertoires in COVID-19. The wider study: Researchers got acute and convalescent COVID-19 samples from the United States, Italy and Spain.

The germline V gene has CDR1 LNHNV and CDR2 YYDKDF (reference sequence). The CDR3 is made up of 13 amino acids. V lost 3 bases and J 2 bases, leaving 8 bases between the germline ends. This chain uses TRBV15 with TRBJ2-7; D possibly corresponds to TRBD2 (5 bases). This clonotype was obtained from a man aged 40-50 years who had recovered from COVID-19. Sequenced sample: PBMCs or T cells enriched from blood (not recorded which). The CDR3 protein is CATSSPGAYEQYF. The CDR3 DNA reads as TGTGCCACCAGCAGTCCCGGGGCCTACGAGCAGTACTTC. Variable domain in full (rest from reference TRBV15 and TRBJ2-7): DAMVIQNPRYQVTQFGKPVTLSCSQTLNHNVMYWYQQKSSQAPKLLFHYYDKDFNNEADTPDNFQSRRPNTSFCFLDIRSPGLGDTAMYLCATSSPGAYEQYFGPGTRLTVT.